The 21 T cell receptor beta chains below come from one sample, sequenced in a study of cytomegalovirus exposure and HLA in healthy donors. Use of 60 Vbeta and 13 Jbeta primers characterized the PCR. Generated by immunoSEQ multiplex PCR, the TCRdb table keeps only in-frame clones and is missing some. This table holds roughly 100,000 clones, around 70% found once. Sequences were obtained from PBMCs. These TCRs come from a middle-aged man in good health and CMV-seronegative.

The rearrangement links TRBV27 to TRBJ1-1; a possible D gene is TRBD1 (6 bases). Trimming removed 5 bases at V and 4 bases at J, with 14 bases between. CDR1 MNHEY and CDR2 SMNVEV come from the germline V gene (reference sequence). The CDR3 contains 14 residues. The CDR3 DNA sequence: TGTGCCAGCAGTCTCTCCACAGGGTTCACTGAAGCTTTCTTT. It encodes CASSLSTGFTEAFF.

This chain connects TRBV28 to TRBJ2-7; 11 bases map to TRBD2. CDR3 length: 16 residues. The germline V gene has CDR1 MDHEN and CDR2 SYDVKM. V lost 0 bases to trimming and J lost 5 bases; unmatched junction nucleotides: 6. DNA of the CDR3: TGTGCCAGCAGTTTATGGGTAGCGGGAGGGCCGAACGAGCAGTACTTC. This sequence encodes CASSLWVAGGPNEQYF.

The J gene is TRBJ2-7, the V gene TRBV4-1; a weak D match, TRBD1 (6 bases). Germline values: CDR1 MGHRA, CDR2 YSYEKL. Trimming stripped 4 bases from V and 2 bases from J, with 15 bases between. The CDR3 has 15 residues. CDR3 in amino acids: CASSLTQGTTYEQYF. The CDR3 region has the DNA TGCGCCAGCAGCCTAACACAGGGTACAACCTACGAGCAGTACTTC.

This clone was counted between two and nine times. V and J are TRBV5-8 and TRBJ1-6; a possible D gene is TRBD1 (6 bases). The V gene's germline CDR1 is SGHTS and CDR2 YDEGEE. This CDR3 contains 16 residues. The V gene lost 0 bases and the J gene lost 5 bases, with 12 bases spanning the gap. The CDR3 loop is CASSLAGAYNNSPLHF. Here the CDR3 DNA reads TGTGCCAGCAGCTTGGCAGGGGCTTATAATAATTCACCCCTCCACTTT.

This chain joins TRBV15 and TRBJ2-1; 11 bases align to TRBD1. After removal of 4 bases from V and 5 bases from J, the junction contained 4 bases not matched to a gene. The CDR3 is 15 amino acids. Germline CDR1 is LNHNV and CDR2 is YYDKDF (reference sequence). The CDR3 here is CATSNRDRGDNEQFF. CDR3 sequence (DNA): TGTGCCACCAGCAACCGGGACAGGGGGGACAATGAGCAGTTCTTC. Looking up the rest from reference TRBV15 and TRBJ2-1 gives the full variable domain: DAMVIQNPRYQVTQFGKPVTLSCSQTLNHNVMYWYQQKSSQAPKLLFHYYDKDFNNEADTPDNFQSRRPNTSFCFLDIRSPGLGDTAMYLCATSNRDRGDNEQFFGPGTRLTVL.

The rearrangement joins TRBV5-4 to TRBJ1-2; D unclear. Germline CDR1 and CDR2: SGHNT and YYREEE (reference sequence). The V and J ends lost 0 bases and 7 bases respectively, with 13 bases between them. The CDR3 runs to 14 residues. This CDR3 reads CASSLVADSLGYTF. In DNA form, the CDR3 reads TGTGCCAGCAGCTTGGTTGCGGATTCCCTTGGCTACACCTTC.

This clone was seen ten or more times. CDR3 nucleotide sequence: TGTGCCAGCAGCCCCCAACACGTGACTAGCGGGGGGGCCAGGGAGCTGTTTTTT. Translating it yields CASSPQHVTSGGARELFF. J is TRBJ2-2 and V is TRBV7-8, with 14 bases lining up with TRBD2. Germline loops: CDR1 SGHVS, CDR2 FQNEAQ. The junction had 14 bases not matched to a gene; V was cut back by 5 bases and J by 9 bases. The CDR3 covers 18 residues.

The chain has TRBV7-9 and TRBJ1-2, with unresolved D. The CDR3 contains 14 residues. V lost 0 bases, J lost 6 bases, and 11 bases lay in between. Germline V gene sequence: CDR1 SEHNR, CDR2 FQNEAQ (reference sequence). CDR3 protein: CASSLAGIDDGYTF. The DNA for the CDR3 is TGTGCCAGCAGCTTAGCCGGGATCGACGATGGCTACACCTTC.

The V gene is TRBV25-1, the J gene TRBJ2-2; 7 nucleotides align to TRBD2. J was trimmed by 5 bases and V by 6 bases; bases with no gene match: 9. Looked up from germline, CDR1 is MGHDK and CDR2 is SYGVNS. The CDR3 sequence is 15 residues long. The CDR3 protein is CASRATGGDTGELFF. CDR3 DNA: TGTGCCAGCAGAGCGACGGGAGGCGATACCGGGGAGCTGTTTTTT.

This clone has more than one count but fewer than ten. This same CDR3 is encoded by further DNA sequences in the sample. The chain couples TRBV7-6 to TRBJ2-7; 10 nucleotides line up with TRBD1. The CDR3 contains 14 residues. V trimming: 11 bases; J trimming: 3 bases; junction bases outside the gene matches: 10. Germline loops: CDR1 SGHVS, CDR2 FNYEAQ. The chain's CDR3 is CASETGTGDYEQYF. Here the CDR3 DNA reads TGTGCCTCCGAAACCGGGACAGGGGACTACGAGCAGTACTTC.

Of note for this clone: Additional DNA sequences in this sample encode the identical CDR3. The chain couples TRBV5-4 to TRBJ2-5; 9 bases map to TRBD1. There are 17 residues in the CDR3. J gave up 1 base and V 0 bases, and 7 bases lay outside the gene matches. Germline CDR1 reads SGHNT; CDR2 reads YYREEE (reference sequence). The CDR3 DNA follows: TGTGCCAGCAGCTTGGTGGGACAGGGCCCAATCCAAGAGACCCAGTACTTC. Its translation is CASSLVGQGPIQETQYF.

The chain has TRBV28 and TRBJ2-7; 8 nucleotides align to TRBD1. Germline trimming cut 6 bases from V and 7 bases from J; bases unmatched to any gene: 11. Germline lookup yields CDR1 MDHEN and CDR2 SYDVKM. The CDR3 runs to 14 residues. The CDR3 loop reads CASSRDRGPVEQYF. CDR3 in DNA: TGTGCCAGCAGCCGCGACAGGGGACCAGTGGAGCAGTACTTC.

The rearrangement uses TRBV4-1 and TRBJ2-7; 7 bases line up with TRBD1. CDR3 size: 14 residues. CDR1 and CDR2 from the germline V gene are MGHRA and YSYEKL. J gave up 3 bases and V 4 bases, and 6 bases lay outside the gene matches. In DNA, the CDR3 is TGCGCCAGCAGCCCGCCCGACAGGGTCTACGAGCAGTACTTC. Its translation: CASSPPDRVYEQYF.

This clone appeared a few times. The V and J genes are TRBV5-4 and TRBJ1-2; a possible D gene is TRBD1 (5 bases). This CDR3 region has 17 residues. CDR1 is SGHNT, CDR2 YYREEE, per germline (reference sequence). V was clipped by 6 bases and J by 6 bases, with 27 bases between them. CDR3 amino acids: CASTPGKRAGTGNGYTF. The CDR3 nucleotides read TGTGCCAGCACCCCAGGGAAAAGGGCGGGGACGGGCAATGGCTACACCTTC.

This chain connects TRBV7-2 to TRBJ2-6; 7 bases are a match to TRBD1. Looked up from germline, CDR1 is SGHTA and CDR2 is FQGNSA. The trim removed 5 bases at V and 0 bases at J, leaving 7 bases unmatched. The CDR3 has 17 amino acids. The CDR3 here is CASSPRTGGSGANVLTF. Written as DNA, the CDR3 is TGTGCCAGCAGCCCTCGGACAGGAGGCTCTGGGGCCAACGTCCTGACTTTC.

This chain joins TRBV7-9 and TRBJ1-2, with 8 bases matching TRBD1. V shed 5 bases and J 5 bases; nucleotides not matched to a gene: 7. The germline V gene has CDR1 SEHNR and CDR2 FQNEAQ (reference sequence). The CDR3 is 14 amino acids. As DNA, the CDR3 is TGTGCCAGCAGCCGTTCACAGGGGGTGTATGGCTACACCTTC. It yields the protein CASSRSQGVYGYTF.

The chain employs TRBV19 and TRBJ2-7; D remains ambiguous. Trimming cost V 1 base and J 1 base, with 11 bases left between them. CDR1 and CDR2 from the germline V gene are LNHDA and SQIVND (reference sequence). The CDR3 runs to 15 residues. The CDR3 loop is CASSIATLKSYEQYF. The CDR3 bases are TGTGCCAGTAGTATAGCCACTCTCAAATCCTACGAGCAGTACTTC.

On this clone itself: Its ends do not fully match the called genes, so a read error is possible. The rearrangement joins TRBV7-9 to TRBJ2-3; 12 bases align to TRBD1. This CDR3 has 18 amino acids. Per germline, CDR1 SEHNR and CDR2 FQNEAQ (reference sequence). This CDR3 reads CSSSLKGQGATGTDTQYF. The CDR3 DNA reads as TGTTCCAGCAGCTTAAAGGGACAGGGGGCCACGGGCACAGATACGCAGTATTTT.

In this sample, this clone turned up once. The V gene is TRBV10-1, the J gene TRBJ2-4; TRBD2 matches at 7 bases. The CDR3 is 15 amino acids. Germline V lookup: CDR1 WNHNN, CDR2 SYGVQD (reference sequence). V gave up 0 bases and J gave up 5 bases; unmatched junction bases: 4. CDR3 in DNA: TGCGCCAGCAGTGAGTCACGGCTAGCGGAAAACATTCAGTACTTC. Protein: CASSESRLAENIQYF.

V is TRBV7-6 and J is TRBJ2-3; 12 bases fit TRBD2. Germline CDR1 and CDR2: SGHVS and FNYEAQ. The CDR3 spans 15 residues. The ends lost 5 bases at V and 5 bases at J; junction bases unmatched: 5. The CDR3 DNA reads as TGTGCCAGCAGCCGGACTAGCGGGATCGGAGATACGCAGTATTTT. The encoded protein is CASSRTSGIGDTQYF.

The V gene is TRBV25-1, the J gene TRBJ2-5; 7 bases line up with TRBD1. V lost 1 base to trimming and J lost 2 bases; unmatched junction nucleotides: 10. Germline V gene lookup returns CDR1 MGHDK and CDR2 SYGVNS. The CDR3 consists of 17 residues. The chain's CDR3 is CASSEFGTVPAQETQYF. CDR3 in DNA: TGTGCCAGCAGTGAATTTGGGACAGTACCAGCGCAAGAGACCCAGTACTTC.